This T cell receptor (beta chain) came from a study of blood T cell repertoires in COVID-19. As handled by the study authors: It was from reference gene primer amplification that nucleated cell counts were estimated. TCRdb's table, derived via immunoSEQ multiplex PCR, lists solely in-frame clones and lacks some. The V and J calls and the clone size are those of that table, but D and trimming were determined from the DNA. Of over 150,000 clones listed, roughly 80% are singletons. The sample consisted of peripheral blood. The source is a man in his late teens or twenties with active or convalescent COVID-19.

CDR3 in amino acids: CASSPGLAGARRGEQYF. CDR3 bases: TGTGCCAGCAGCCCCGGACTAGCGGGAGCTCGAAGAGGGGAGCAGTACTTC. J is TRBJ2-7 and V is TRBV11-3; the match to TRBD2 covers 13 bases. J lost 7 bases, V lost 5 bases, and 14 bases had no gene match. Germline V CDR1 and CDR2: SGHNT, YENEEA. CDR3 length: 17 amino acids.